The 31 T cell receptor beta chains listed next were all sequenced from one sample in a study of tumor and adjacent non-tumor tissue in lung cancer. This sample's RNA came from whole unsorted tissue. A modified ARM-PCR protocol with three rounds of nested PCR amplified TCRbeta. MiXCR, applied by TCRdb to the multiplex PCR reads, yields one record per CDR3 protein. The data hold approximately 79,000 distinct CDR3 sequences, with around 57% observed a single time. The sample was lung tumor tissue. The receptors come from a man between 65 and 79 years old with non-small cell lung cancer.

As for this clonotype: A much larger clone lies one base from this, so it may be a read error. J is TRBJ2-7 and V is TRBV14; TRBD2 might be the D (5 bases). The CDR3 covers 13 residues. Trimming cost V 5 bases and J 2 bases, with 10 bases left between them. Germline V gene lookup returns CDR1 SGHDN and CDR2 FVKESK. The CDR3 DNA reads TGTGCCAGCAGCTTGGACTTCCCCTACGAGCAGTACTTC. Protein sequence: CASSLDFPYEQYF.

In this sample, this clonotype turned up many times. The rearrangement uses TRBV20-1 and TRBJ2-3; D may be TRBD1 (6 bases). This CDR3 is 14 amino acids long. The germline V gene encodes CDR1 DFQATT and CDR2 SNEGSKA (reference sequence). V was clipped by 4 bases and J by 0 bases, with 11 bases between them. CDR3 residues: CSATRTDSTDTQYF. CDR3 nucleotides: TGCAGTGCTACCCGGACAGATAGCACAGATACGCAGTATTTT.

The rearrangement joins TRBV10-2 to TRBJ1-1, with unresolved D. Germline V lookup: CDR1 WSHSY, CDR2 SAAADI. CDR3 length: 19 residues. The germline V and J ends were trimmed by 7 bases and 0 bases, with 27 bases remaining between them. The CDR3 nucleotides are TGCGCCAGCAACCCCGGGCCTTTTGTGGGGAGGGTAATGAACACTGAAGCTTTCTTT. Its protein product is CASNPGPFVGRVMNTEAFF.

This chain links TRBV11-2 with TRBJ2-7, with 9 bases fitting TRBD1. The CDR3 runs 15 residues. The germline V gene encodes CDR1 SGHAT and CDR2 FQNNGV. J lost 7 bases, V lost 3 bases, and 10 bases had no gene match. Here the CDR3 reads CASSFGTGCIYEQYF. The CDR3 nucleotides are TGTGCCAGCAGCTTTGGGACAGGGTGCATCTATGAGCAGTACTTC.

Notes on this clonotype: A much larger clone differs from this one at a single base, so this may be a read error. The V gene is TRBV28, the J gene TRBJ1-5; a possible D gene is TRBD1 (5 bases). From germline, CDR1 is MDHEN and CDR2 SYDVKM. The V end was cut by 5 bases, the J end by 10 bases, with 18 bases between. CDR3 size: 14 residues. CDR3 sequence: CASSRVKGIKPQHF. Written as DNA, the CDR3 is TGTGCCAGCAGTCGCGTCAAGGGGATCAAACCCCAGCATTTT.

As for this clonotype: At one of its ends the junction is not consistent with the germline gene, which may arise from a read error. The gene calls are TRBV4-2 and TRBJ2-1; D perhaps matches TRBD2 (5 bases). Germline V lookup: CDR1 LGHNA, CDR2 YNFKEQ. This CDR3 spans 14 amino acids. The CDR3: CASSQDRVKDEQFF. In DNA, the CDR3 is TGCGCTAGCAGCCAAGATCGGGTTAAGGATGAGCAGTTCTTC.

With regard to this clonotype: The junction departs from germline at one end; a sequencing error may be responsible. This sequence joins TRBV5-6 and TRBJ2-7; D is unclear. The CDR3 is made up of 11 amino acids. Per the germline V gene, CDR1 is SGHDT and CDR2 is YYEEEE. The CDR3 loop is CASSLLVELYF. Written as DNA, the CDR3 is TGTGCCAGCAGCTTGCTGGTCGAGCTGTACTTC.

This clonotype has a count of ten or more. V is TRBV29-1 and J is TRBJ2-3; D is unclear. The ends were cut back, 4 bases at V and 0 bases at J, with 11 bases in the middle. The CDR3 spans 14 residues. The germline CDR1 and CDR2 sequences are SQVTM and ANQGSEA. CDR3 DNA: TGCAGCGTTGCGGCATCCGTTAGCACAGATACGCAGTATTTT. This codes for CSVAASVSTDTQYF.

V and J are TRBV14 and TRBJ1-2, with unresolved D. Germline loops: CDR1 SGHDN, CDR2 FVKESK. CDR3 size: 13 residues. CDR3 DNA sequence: TGTGGCAGGAGCCAGGTTACAAAGTATGGCTACACCTTC. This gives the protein CGRSQVTKYGYTF.

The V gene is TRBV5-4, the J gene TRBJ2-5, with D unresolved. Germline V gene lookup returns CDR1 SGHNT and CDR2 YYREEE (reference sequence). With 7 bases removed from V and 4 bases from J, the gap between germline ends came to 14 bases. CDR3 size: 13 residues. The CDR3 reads CASGPPRRETQYF. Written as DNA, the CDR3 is TGTGCCAGCGGCCCGCCCCGAAGAGAGACCCAGTACTTC.

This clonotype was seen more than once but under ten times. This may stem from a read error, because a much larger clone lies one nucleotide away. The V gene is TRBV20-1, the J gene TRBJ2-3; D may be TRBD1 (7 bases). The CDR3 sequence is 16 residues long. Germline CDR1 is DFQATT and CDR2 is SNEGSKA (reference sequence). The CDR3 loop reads CSARDGDRLSGDAQYF. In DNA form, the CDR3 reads TGCAGTGCTAGGGACGGGGACAGACTTAGCGGAGATGCGCAGTATTTT.

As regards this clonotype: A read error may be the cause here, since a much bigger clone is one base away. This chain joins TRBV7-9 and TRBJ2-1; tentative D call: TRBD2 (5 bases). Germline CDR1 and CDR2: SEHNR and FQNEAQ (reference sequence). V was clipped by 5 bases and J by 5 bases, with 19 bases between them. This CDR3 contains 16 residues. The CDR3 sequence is CASSPRGRVRNNEQFF. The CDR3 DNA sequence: TGTGCCAGCAGCCCCCGCGGGCGGGTCAGAAACAATGAGCAGTTCTTC.

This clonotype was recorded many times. Here the CDR3 DNA reads TGCAGTGCTAGAGATATAACAGGGGGAGCACCCCTCCACTTT. This encodes CSARDITGGAPLHF. The chain is built from TRBV20-1 and TRBJ1-6; 8 bases fit TRBD1. The CDR3 contains 14 residues. Per the germline V gene, CDR1 is DFQATT and CDR2 is SNEGSKA (reference sequence). V was pared by 0 bases and J by 11 bases, with 6 bases of the junction left unmatched.

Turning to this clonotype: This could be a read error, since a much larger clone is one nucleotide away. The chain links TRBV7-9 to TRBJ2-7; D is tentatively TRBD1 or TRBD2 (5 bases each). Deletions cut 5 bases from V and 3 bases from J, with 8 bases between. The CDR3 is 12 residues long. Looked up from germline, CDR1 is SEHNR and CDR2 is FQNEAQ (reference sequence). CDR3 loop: CASSTGGYEQYF. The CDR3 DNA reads TGTGCCAGCAGCACTGGGGGCTACGAGCAGTACTTC.

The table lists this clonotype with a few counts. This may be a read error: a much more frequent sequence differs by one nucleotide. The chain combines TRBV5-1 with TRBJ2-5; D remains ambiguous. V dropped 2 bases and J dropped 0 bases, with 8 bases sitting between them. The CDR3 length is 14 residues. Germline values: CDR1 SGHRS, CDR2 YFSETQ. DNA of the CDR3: TGCGCCAGCAGCTTCCGTGGGTACCAAGAGACCCAGTACTTC. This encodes CASSFRGYQETQYF.

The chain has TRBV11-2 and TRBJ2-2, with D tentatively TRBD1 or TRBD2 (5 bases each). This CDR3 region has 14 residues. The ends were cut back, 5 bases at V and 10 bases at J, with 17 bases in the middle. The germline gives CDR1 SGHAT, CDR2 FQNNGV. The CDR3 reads CASSLLGPRKELFF. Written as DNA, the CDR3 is TGTGCCAGCAGCCTACTGGGACCACGCAAGGAGCTGTTTTTT.

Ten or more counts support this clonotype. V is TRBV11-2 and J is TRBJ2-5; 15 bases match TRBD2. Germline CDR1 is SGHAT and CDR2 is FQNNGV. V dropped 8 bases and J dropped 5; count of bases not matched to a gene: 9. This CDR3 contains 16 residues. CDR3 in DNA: TGTGCCAGCGGCACGGGACTAGCGGGGGGAGCGGAGACCCAGTACTTC. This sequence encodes CASGTGLAGGAETQYF. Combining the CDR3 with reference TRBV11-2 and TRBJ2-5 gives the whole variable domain EAGVAQSPRYKIIEKRQSVAFWCNPISGHATLYWYQQILGQGPKLLIQFQNNGVVDDSQLPKDRFSAERLKGVDSTLKIQPAKLEDSAVYLCASGTGLAGGAETQYFGPGTRLLVL.

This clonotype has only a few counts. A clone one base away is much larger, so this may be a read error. CDR3 protein: CASSEGQGGHSPLHF. CDR3 DNA: TGTGCCAGCAGTGAAGGACAAGGGGGGCATTCACCCCTCCACTTT. The chain uses TRBV6-1 and TRBJ1-6, with D possibly TRBD1 on 6 matching bases. CDR1 is MNHNS and CDR2 is SASEGT in the germline V gene. Trimming removed 1 base from V and 8 bases from J, with 12 bases in between. The length of the CDR3 is 15 residues.

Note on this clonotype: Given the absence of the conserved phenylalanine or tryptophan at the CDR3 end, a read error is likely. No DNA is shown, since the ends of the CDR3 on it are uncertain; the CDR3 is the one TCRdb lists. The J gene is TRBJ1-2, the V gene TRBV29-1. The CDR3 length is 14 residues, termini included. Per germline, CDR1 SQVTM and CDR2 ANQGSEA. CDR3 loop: CSVARRDTNYGHTI.

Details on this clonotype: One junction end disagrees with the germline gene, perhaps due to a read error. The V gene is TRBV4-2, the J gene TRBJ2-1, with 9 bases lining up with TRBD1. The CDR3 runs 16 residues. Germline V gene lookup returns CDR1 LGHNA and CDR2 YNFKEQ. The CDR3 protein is CVSSTRGTGLYNEQFF. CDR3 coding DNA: TGTGTCAGCAGTACTAGAGGGACAGGGCTTTACAATGAGCAGTTCTTC.

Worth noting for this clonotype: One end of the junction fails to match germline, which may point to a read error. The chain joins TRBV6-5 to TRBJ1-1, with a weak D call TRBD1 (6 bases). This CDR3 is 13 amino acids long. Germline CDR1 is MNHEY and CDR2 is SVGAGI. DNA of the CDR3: TGTGCCAGCGGTTACCGGGGGGCCACTGAAGTTTTCTTT. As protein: CASGYRGATEVFF.

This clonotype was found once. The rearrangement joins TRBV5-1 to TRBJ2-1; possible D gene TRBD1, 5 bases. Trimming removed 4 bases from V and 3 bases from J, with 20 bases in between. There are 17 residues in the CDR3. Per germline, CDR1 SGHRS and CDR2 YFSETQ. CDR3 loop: CASSLEPRVSFYNEQFF. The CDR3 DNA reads TGCGCCAGCAGCCTCGAACCCAGGGTCTCCTTCTACAATGAGCAGTTCTTC.

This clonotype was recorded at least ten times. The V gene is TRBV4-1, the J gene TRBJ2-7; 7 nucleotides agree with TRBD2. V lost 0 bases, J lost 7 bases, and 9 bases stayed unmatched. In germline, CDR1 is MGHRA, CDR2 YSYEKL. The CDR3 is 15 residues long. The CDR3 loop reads CASSQDAGAPREQYF. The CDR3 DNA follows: TGCGCCAGCAGCCAAGATGCGGGAGCCCCTCGAGAGCAGTACTTC.

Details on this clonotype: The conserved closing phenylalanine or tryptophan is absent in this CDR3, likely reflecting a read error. This chain's CDR3 is CASSYPGNTEAFS. For the CDR3, the DNA is TGCGCCAGCAGCTATCCGGGGAACACTGAGGCTTTCTCT. This chain uses TRBV5-1 with TRBJ1-1; D not certain. CDR1 is SGHRS, CDR2 YFSETQ, per germline. The CDR3 is 13 amino acids.

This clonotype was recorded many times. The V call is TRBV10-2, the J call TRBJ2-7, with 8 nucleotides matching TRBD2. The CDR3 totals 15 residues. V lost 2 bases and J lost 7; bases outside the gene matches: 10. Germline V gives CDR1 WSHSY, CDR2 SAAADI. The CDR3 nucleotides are TGCGCCAGCAGTGAGGGACTAGCTGGGGTTAGGGAGCAGTACTTC. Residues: CASSEGLAGVREQYF.

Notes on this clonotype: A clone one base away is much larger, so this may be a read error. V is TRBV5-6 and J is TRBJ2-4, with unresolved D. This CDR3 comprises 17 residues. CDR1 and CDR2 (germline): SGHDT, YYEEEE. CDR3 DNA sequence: TGTACCAGCTCCCCCTTGGTTGGGCTCTTTGGCAAAAACATTCAGTACTTC. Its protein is CTSSPLVGLFGKNIQYF.

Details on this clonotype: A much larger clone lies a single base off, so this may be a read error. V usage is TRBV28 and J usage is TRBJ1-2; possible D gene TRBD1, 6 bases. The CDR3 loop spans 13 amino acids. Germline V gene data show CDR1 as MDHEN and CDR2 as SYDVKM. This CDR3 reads CASSSRGGYGFTF. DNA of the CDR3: TGTGCCAGCAGTTCCAGGGGAGGCTATGGCTTCACCTTC.

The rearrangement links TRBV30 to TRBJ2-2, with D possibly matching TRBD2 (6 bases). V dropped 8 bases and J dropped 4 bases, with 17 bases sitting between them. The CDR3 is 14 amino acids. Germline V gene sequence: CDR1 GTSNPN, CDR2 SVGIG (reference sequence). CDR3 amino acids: CAGAGTGATGELFF. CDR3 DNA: TGTGCCGGGGCGGGGACTGGGGCCACCGGGGAGCTGTTTTTT.

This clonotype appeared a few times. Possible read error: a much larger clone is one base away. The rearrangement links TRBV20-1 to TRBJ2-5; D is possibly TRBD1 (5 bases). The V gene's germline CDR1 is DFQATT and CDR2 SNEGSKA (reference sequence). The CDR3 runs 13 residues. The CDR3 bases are TGCAGAGCTAGAAACAGCAGGGTGGAGACCCAGTACTTC. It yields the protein CRARNSRVETQYF.

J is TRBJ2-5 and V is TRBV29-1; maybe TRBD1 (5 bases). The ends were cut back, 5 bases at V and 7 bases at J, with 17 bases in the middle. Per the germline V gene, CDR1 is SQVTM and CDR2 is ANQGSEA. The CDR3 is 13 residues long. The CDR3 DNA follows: TGCAGCGTTTACGAGACAGCCATGGGGACCCAGTACTTC. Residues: CSVYETAMGTQYF.

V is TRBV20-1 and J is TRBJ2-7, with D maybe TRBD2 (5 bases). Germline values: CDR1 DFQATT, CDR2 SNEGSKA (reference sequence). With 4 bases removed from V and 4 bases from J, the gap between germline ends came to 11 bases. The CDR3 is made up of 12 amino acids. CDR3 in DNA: TGCAGTGCTATTCTACCGGGATACGAGCAGTACGTC. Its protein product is CSAILPGYEQYV.